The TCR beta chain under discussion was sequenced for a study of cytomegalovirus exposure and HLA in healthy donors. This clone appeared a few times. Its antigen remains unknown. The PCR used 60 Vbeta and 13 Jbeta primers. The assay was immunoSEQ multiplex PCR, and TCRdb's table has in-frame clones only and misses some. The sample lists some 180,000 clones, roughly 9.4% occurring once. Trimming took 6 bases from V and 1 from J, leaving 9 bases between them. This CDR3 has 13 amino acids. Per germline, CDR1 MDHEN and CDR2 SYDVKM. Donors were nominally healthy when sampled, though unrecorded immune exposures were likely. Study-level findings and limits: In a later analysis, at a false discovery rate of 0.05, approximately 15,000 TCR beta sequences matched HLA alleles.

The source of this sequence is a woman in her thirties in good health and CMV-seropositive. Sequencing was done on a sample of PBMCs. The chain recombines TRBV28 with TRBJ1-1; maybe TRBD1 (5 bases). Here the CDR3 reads CASRTDRNTEAFF. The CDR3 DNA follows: TGTGCCAGCAGGACTGACAGGAACACTGAAGCTTTCTTT.